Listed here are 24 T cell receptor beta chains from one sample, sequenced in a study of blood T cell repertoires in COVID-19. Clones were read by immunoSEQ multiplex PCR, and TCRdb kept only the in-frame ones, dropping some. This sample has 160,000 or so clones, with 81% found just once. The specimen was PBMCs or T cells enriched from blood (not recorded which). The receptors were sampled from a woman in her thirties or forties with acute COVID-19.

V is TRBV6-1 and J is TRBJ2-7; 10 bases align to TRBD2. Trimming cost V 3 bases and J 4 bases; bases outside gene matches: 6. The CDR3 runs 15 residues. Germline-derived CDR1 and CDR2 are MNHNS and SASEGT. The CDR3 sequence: CASSDGASGSYEQYV. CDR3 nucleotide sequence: TGTGCCAGCAGTGATGGGGCTAGCGGGAGTTACGAGCAGTACGTC.

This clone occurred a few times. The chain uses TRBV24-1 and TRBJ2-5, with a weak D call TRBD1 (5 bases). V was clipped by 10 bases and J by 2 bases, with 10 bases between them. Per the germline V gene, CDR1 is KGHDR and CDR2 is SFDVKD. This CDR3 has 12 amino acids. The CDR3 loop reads CATAQGQETQYF. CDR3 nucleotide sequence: TGTGCCACGGCTCAGGGACAAGAGACCCAGTACTTC.

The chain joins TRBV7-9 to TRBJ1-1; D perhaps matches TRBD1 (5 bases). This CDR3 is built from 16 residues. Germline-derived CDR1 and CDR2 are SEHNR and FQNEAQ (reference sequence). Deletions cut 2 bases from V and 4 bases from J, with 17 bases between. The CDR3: CASSLLGLDGGTEAFF. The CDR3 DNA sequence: TGTGCCAGCAGCTTATTAGGCCTCGACGGGGGCACTGAAGCTTTCTTT.

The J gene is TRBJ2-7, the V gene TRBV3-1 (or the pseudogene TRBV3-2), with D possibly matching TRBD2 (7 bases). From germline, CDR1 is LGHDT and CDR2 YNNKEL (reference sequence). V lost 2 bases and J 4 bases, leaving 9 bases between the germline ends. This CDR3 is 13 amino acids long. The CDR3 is CASSQRGGYEQYF. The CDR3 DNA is TGTGCCAGCAGCCAAAGGGGGGGTTACGAGCAGTACTTC.

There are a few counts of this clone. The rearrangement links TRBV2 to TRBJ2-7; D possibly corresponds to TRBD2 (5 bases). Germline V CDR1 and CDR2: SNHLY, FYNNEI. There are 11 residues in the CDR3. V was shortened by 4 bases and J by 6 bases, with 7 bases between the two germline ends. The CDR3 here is CASSVAGEQYF. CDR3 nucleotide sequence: TGTGCCAGCAGTGTTGCGGGCGAGCAGTACTTC.

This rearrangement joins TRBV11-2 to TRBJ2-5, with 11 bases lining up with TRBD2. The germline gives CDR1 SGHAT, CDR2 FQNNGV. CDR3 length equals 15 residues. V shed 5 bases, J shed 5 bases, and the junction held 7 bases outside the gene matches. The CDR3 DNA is TGTGCCAGCAGCCCGCGCACTAGCGGGAGTGAGACCCAGTACTTC. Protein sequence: CASSPRTSGSETQYF.

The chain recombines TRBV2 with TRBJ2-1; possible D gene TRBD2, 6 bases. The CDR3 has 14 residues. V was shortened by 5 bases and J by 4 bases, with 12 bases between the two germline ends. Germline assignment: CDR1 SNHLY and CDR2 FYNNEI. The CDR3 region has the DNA TGTGCCAGCAGTCCCCAGCGGGTGTACAATGAGCAGTTCTTC. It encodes CASSPQRVYNEQFF.

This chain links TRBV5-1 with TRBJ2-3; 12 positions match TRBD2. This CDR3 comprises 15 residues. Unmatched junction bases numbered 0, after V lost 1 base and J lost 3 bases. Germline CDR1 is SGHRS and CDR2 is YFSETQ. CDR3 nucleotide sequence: TGCGCCAGCAGCTTGCTAGCGGGAGGGACAGATACGCAGTATTTT. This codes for CASSLLAGGTDTQYF.

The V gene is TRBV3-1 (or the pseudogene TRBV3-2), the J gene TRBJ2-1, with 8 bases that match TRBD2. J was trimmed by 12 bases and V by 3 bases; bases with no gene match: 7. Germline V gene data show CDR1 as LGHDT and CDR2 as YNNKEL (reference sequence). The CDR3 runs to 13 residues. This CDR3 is CASSQTGGQVQFF. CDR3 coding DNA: TGTGCCAGCAGCCAGACGGGAGGGCAGGTGCAGTTCTTC.

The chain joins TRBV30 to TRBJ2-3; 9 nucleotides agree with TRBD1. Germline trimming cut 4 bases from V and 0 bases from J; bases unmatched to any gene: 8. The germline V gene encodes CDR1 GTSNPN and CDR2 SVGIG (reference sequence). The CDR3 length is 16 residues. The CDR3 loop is CAWTLRGTGSTDTQYF. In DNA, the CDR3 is TGTGCCTGGACCCTCAGGGGGACAGGGAGCACAGATACGCAGTATTTT.

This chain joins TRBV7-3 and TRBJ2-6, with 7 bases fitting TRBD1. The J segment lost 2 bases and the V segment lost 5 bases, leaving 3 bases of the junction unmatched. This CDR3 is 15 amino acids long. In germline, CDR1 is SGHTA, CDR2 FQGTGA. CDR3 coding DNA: TGTGCCAGCAGCATGAGGGGGCCTGGGGCCAACGTCCTGACTTTC. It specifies CASSMRGPGANVLTF.

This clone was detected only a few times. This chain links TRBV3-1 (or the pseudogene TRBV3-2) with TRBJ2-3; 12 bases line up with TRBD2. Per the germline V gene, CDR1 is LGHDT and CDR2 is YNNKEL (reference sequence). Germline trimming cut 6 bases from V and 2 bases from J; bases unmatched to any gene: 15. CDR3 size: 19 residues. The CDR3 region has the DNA TGTGCCAGCAGTCCGATCGTGACTAGCGGGAGAAGAGTCACAGATACGCAGTATTTT. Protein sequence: CASSPIVTSGRRVTDTQYF.

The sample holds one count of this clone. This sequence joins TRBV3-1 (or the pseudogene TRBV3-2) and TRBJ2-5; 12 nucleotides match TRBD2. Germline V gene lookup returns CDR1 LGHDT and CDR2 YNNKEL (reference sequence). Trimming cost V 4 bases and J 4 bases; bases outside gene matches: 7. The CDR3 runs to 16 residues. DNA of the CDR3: TGTGCCAGCAGCCTCGGGGGACTAGCGGGCCGAGAGACCCAGTACTTC. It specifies CASSLGGLAGRETQYF.

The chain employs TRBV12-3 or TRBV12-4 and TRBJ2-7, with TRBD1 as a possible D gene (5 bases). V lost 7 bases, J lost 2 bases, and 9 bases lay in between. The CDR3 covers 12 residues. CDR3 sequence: CASMTDTYEQYF. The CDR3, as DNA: TGTGCCAGCATGACAGATACCTACGAGCAGTACTTC.

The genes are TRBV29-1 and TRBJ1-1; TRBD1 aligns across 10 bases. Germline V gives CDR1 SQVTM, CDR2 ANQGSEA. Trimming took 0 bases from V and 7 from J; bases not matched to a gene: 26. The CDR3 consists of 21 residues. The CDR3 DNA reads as TGCAGCGTTGAAGATCATCATGGGGGCGACAGGGGGCCCCGCTTGGTCGGTGAAGCTTTCTTT. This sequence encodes CSVEDHHGGDRGPRLVGEAFF.

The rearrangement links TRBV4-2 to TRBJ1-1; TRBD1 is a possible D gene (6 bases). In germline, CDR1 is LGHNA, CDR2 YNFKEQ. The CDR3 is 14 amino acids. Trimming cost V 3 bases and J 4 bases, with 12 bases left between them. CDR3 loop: CASSQIRGGTEAFF. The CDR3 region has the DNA TGTGCCAGCAGCCAGATCAGGGGTGGCACTGAAGCTTTCTTT.

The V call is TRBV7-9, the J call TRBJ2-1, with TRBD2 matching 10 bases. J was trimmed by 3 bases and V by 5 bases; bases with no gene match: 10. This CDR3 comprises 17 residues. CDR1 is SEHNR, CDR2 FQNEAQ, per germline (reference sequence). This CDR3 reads CASSQAGLAVNYNEQFF. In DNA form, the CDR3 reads TGTGCCAGCAGCCAGGCAGGACTAGCGGTAAACTACAATGAGCAGTTCTTC.

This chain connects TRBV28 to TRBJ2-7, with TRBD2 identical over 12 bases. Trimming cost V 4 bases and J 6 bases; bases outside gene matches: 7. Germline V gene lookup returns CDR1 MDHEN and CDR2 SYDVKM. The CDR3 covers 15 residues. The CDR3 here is CASSSPSGRASEQYV. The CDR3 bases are TGTGCCAGCAGTTCCCCTAGCGGGAGGGCCTCCGAGCAGTACGTC.

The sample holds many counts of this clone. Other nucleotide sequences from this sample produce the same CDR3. CDR3 in DNA: TGTGCCAGCAGCTTGGGGGGTCCGGGACAGCCTTCCTACGAGCAGTACTTC. Translation gives CASSLGGPGQPSYEQYF. This chain links TRBV5-5 with TRBJ2-7; 7 nucleotides agree with TRBD1. Looked up from germline, CDR1 is SGHKS and CDR2 is YYEKEE (reference sequence). The length of the CDR3 is 17 residues. V shed 0 bases and J 1 base; nucleotides not matched to a gene: 10. The whole variable domain, filled in from reference TRBV5-5 and TRBJ2-7, reads DAGVTQSPTHLIKTRGQQVTLRCSPISGHKSVSWYQQVLGQGPQFIFQYYEKEERGRGNFPDRFSARQFPNYSSELNVNALLLGDSALYLCASSLGGPGQPSYEQYFGPGTRLTVT.

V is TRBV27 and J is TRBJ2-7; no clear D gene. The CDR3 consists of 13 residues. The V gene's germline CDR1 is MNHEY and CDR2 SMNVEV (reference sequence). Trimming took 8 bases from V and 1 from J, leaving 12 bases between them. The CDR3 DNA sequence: TGTGCCAGCGGAGATAGAAAGTCCTACGAGCAGTACGTC. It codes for CASGDRKSYEQYV.

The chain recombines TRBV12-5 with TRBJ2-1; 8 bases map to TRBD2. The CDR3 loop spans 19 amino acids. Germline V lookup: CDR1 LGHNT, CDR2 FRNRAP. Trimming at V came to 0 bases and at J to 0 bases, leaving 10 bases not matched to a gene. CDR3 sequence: CASGLVRYGGRSSYNEQFF. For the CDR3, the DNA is TGTGCTAGTGGTTTGGTTAGATACGGCGGGAGGAGCTCCTACAATGAGCAGTTCTTC.

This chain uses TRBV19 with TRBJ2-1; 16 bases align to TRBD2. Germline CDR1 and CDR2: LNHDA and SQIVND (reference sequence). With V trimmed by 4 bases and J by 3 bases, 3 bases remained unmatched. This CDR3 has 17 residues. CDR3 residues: CASSTGLAGGYYNEQFF. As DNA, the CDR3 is TGTGCCAGTAGTACGGGACTAGCGGGAGGGTACTACAATGAGCAGTTCTTC.

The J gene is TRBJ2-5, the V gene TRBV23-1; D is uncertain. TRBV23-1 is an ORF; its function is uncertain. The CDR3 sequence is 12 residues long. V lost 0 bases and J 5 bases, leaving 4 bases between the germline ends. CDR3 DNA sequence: TGCGCCAGCAGTCAATCTGGCGAGACCCAGTACTTC. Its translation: CASSQSGETQYF.

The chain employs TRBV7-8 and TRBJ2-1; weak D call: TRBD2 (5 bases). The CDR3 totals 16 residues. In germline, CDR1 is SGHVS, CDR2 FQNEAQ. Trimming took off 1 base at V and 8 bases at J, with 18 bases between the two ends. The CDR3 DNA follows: TGTGCCAGCAGCTTAGGGGATGGTCGCCCGGGGTATGAGCAGTTCTTC. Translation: CASSLGDGRPGYEQFF.